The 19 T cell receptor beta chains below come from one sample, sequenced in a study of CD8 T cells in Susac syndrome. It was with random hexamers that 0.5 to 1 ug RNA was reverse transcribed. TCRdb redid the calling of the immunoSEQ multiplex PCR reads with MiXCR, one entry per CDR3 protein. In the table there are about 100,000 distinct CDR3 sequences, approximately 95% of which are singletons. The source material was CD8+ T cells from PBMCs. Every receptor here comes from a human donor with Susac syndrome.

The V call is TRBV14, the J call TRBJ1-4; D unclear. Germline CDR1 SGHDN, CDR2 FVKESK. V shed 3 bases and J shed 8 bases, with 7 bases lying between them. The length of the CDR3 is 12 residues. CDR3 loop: CASSHPREKLFF. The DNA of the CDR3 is TGTGCCAGCAGCCACCCTCGGGAAAAACTGTTTTTT. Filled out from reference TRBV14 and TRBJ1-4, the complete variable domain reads EAGVTQFPSHSVIEKGQTVTLRCDPISGHDNLYWYRRVMGKEIKFLLHFVKESKQDESGMPNNRFLAERTGGTYSTLKVQPAELEDSGVYFCASSHPREKLFFGSGTQLSVL.

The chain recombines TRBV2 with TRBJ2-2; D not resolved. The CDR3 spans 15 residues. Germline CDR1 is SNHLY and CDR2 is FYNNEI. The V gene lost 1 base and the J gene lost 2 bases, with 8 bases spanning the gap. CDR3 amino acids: CASSEEGVNTGELFF. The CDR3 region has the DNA TGTGCCAGCAGTGAAGAGGGCGTCAACACCGGGGAGCTGTTTTTT.

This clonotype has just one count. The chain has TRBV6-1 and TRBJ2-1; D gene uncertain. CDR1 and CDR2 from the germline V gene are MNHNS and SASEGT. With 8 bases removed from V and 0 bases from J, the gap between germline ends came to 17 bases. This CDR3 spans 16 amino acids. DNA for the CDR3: TGTGCCAGCGCCGGGTCCACTCGAAGCTCCTACAATGAGCAGTTCTTC. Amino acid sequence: CASAGSTRSSYNEQFF.

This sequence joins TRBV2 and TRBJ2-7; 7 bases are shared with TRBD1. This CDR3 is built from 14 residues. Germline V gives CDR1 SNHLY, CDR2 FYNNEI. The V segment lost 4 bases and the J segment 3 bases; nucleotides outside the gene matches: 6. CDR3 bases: TGTGCCAGCAGTGGACAGGGTCCTAACTACGAGCAGTACTTC. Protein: CASSGQGPNYEQYF. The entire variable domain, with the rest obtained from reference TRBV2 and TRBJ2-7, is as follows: EPEVTQTPSHQVTQMGQEVILRCVPISNHLYFYWYRQILGQKVEFLVSFYNNEISEKSEIFDDQFSVERPDGSNFTLKIRSTKLEDSAMYFCASSGQGPNYEQYFGPGTRLTVT.

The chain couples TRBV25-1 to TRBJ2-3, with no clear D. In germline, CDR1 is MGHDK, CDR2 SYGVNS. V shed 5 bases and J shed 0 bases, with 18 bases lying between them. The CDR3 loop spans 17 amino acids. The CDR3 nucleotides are TGTGCCAGCAGTAAGGTGTACGCCCAGGCTAGCACAGATACGCAGTATTTT. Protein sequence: CASSKVYAQASTDTQYF. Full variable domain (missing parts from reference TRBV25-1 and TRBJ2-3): EADIYQTPRYLVIGTGKKITLECSQTMGHDKMYWYQQDPGMELHLIHYSYGVNSTEKGDLSSESTVSRIRTEHFPLTLESARPSHTSQYLCASSKVYAQASTDTQYFGPGTRLTVL.

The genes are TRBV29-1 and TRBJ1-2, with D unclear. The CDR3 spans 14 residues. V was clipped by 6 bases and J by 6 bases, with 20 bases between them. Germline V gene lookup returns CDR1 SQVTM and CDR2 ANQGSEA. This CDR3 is CSVIHHETGDGYTF. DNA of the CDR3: TGCAGCGTGATTCATCATGAAACGGGAGATGGCTACACCTTC.

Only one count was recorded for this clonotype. In DNA form, the CDR3 reads TGTGCCAGCAGCTTTATCCGGGACGGCCCCACAGATACGCAGTATTTT. Translation: CASSFIRDGPTDTQYF. This chain uses TRBV7-9 with TRBJ2-3, with D perhaps assigned TRBD1 or TRBD2 (5 bases each). V shed 3 bases and J shed 2 bases, with 15 bases lying between them. Germline CDR1 reads SEHNR; CDR2 reads FQNEAQ (reference sequence). This CDR3 spans 16 amino acids.

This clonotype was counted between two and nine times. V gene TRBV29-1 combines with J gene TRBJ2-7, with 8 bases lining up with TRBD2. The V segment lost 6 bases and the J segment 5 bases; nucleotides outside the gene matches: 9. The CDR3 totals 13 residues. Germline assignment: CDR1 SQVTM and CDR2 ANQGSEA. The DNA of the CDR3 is TGCAGCGTCGGAAGCGGGGGAGTTGACGAGCAGTACTTC. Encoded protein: CSVGSGGVDEQYF.

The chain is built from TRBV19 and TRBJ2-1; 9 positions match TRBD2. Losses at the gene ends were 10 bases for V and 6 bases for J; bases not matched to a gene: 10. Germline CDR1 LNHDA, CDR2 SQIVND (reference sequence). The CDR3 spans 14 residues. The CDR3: CATAWASGINEQFF. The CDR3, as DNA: TGTGCCACCGCGTGGGCTAGCGGGATCAATGAGCAGTTCTTC.

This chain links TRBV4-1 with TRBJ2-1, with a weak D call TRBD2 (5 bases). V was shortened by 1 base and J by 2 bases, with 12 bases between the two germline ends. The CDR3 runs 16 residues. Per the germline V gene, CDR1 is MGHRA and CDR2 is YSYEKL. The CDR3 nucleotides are TGCGCCAGCAGCCAAGCTGGACTCAACCCCTACAATGAGCAGTTCTTC. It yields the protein CASSQAGLNPYNEQFF.

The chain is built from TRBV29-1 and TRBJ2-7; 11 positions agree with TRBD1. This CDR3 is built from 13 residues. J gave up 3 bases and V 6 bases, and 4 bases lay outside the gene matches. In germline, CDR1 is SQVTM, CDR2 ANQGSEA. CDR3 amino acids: CSVGGTGGYEQYF. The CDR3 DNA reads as TGCAGCGTCGGCGGGACAGGGGGCTACGAGCAGTACTTC.

The CDR3 loop is CASSPQAEISNEQFF. The CDR3 DNA follows: TGCGCCAGCAGCCCCCAAGCAGAGATCTCCAATGAGCAGTTCTTC. The chain links TRBV5-1 to TRBJ2-1, with D uncertain. The CDR3 totals 15 residues. Germline lookup yields CDR1 SGHRS and CDR2 YFSETQ. Trimming stripped 4 bases from V and 6 bases from J, with 17 bases between.

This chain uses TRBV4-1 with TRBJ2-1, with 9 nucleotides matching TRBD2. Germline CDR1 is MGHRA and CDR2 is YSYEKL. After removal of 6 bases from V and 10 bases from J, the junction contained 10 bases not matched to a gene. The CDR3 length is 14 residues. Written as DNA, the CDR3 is TGCGCCAGCAGTTTAGTAGCGGGAGATCCGGAGCAGTTCTTC. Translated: CASSLVAGDPEQFF.

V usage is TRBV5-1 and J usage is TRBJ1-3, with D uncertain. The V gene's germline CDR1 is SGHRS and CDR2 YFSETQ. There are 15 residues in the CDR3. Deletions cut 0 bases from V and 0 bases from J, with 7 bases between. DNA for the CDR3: TGCGCCAGCAGCTTGGGACTCCGCTCTGGAAACACCATATATTTT. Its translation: CASSLGLRSGNTIYF.

The CDR3 DNA reads as TGTGCCAGCAGTGAACCGGACAGGGTCAACGAGCAGTACTTC. Amino acids: CASSEPDRVNEQYF. The chain carries TRBV2 and TRBJ2-7, with 8 bases identical to TRBD1. Germline loops: CDR1 SNHLY, CDR2 FYNNEI. The V and J ends lost 2 bases and 5 bases, in that order; junction bases with no gene match: 5. The CDR3 runs to 14 residues.

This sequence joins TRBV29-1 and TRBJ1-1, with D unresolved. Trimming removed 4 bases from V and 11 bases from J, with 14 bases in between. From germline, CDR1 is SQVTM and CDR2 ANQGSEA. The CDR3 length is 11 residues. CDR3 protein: CSVVFRAGAFF. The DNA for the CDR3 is TGCAGCGTTGTTTTCCGGGCCGGGGCTTTCTTT. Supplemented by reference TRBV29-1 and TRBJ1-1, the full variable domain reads SAVISQKPSRDICQRGTSLTIQCQVDSQVTMMFWYRQQPGQSLTLIATANQGSEATYESGFVIDKFPISRPNLTFSTLTVSNMSPEDSSIYLCSVVFRAGAFFGQGTRLTVV.

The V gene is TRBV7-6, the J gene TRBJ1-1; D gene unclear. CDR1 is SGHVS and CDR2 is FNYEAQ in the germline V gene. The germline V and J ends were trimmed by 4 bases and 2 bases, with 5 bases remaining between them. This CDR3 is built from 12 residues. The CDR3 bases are TGTGCCAGCAGCTCCACTAACACTGAAGCTTTCTTT. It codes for CASSSTNTEAFF.

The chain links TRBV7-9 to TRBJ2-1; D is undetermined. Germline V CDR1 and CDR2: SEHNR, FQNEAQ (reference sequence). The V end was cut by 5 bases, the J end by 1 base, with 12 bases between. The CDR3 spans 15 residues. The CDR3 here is CASSTPDKSYNEQFF. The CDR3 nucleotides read TGTGCCAGCAGCACGCCCGACAAGTCCTACAATGAGCAGTTCTTC.

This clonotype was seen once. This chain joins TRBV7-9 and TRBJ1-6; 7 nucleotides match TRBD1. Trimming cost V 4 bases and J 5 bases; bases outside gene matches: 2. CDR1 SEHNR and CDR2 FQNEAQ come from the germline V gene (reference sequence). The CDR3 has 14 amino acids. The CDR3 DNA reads TGTGCCAGCAGCTGGGGACAGAATAATTCACCCCTCCACTTT. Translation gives CASSWGQNNSPLHF.